This section outlines one TCR beta chain sequence together with its context. Its antigen remains unidentified. Study findings and constraints: Tumor Treg TCRs overlapped most with tumor naive CD4+ cells. In terms of TCR gene usage, tumor memory CD4+ T cells clustered together with blood and lymph node memory CD4+ cells, as well as with lymph node naive CD4+ cells.

The CDR3 is 18 amino acids. V shed 0 bases, J shed 7 bases, and the junction held 14 bases outside the gene matches. Germline V CDR1 and CDR2: LGHNA, YNFKEQ. Full-length variable regions came from constant-region reverse primers plus semi-nested Nested Universal Primer A PCR. TCRdb fed the 5' RACE reads into MiXCR, producing one record per CDR3 protein. The sample gives 62,000 or so distinct CDR3 sequences, less than 30% of which show up once; less than 2.5% is in the top ten. Treg sorting used a CD4+CD25+CD127-/low gate. The V call is TRBV4-2, the J call TRBJ2-1; TRBD2 matches 8 bases. The origin of this receptor is a female donor with breast cancer. Sequenced input: tumor-infiltrating Tregs sorted from the breast tumor. CDR3 DNA: TGTGCCAGCAGCCAAGACGGGAGGGTAGGGTCTTTGTCGAATGAGCAGTTCTTC. It is translated as CASSQDGRVGSLSNEQFF.